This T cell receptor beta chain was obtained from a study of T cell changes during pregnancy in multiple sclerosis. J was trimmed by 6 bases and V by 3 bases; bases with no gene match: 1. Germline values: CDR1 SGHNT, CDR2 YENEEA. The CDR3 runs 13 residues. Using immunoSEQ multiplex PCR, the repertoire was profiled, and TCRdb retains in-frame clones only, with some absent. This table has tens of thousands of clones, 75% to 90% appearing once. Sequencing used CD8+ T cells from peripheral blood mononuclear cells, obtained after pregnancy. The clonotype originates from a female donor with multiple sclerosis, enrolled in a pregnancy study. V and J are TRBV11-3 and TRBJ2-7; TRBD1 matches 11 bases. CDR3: CASSFGTGGEQYF. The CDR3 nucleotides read TGTGCCAGCAGCTTTGGGACAGGGGGCGAGCAGTACTTC.